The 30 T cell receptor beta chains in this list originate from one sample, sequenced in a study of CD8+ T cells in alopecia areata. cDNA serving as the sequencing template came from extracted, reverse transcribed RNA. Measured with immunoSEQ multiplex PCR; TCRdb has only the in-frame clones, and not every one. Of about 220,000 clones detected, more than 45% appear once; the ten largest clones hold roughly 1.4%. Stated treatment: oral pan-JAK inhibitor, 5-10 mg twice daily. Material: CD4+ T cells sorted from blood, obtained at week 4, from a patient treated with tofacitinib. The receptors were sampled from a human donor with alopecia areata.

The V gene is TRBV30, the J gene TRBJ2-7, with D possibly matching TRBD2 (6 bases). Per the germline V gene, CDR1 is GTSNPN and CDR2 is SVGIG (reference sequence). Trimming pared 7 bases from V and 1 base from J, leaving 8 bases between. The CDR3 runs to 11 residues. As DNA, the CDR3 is TGTGCCTACGGGAGATCCTACGAGCAGTACTTC. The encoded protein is CAYGRSYEQYF.

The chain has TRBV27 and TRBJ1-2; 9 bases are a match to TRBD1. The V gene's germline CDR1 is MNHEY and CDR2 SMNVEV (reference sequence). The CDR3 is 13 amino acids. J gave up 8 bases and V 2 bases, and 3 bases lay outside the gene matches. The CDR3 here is CASSLGTGLGYTF. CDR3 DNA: TGTGCCAGCAGTTTAGGGACAGGGCTGGGCTACACCTTC.

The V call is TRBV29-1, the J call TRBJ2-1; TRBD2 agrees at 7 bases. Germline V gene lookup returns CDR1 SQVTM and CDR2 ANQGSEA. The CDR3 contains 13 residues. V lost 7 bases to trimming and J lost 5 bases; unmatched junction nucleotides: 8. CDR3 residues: CSALAAGNNEQFF. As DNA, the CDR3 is TGCAGCGCCCTAGCGGCGGGTAACAATGAGCAGTTCTTC.

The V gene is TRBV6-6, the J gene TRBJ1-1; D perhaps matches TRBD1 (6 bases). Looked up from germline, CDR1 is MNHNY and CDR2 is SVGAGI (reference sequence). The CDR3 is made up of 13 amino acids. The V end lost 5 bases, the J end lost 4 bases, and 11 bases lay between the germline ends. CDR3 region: CASSTRGGTEAFF. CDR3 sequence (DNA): TGTGCCAGCAGTACCCGAGGGGGCACTGAAGCTTTCTTT.

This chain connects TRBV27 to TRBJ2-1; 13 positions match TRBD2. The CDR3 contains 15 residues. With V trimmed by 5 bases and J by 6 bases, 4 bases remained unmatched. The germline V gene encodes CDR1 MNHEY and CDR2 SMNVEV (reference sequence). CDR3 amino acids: CASSLRTSGGNEQFF. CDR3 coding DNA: TGTGCCAGCAGTCTAAGGACTAGCGGGGGCAATGAGCAGTTCTTC.

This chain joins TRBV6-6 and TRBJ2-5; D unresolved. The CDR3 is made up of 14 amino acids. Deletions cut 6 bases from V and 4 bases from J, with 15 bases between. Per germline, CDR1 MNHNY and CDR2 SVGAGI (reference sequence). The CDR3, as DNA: TGTGCCAGCAGCCAACCCTATAAGGGAGAGACCCAGTACTTC. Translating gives CASSQPYKGETQYF.

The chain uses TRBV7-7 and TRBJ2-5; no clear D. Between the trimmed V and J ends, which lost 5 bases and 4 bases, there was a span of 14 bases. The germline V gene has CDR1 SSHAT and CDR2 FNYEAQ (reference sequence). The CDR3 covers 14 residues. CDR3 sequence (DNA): TGTGCCAGCAGCCAAGGACCGTCAACAGAGACCCAGTACTTC. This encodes CASSQGPSTETQYF.

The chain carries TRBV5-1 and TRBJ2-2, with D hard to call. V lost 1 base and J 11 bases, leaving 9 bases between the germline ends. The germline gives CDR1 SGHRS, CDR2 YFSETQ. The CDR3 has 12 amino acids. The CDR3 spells CASSLRDLELFF. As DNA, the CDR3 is TGCGCCAGCAGCTTGCGTGACCTTGAGCTGTTTTTT.

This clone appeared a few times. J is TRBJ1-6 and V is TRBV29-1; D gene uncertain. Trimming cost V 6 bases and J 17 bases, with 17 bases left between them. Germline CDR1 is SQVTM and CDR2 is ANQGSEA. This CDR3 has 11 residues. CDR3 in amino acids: CSVGLEGGVHF. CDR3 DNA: TGCAGCGTCGGTCTAGAGGGCGGCGTCCACTTT.

CDR3 bases: TGTGCCAGCAGCCCAAGACACAACAACTATGGCTACACCTTC. Translating gives CASSPRHNNYGYTF. The V and J genes are TRBV7-2 and TRBJ1-2; D uncertain. V was cut by 5 bases and J by 2 bases, with 12 bases left in between. This CDR3 spans 14 amino acids. CDR1 is SGHTA, CDR2 FQGNSA, per germline.

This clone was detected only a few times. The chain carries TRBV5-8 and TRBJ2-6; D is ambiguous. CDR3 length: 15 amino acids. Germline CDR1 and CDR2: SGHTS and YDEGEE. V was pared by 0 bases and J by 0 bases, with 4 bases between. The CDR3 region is CASSLARSGANVLTF. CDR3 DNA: TGTGCCAGCAGCTTGGCTCGCTCTGGGGCCAACGTCCTGACTTTC.

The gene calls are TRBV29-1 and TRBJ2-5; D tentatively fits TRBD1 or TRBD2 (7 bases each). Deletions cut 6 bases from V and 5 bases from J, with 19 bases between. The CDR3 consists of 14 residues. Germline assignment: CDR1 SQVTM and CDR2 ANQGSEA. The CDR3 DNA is TGCAGCGTGACTCAGGGGGGGCCCGGTGAGACCCAGTACTTC. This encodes CSVTQGGPGETQYF. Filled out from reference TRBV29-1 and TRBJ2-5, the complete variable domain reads SAVISQKPSRDICQRGTSLTIQCQVDSQVTMMFWYRQQPGQSLTLIATANQGSEATYESGFVIDKFPISRPNLTFSTLTVSNMSPEDSSIYLCSVTQGGPGETQYFGPGTRLLVL.

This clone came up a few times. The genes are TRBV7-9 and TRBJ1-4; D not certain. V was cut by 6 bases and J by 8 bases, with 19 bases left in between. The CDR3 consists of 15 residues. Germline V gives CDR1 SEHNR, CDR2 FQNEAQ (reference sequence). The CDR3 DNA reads TGTGCCAGCAGTGGGTGGCGAGAAGGAGGCGAAAAACTGTTTTTT. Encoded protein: CASSGWREGGEKLFF.

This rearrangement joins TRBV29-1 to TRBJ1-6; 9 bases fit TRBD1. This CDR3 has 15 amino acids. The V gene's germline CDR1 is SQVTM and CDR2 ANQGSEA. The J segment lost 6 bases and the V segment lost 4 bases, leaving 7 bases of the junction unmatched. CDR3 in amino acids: CSVVEGGQGNSPLHF. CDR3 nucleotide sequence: TGCAGCGTTGTGGAGGGGGGACAGGGTAATTCACCCCTCCACTTT. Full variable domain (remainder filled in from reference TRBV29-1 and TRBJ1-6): SAVISQKPSRDICQRGTSLTIQCQVDSQVTMMFWYRQQPGQSLTLIATANQGSEATYESGFVIDKFPISRPNLTFSTLTVSNMSPEDSSIYLCSVVEGGQGNSPLHFGNGTRLTVT.

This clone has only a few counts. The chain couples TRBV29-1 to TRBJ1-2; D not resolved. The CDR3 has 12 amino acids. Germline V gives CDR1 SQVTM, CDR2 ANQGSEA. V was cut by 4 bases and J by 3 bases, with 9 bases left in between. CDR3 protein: CSVVGEDYGYTF. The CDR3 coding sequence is TGCAGCGTTGTTGGGGAAGACTATGGCTACACCTTC.

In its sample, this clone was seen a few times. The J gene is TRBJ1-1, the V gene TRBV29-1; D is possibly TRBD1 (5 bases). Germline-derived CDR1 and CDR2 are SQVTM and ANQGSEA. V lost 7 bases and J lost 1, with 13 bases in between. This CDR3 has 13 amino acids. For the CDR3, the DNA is TGCAGCGGCAGATGGGGGGGGAACACTGAAGCTTTCTTT. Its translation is CSGRWGGNTEAFF. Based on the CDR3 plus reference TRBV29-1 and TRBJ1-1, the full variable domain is SAVISQKPSRDICQRGTSLTIQCQVDSQVTMMFWYRQQPGQSLTLIATANQGSEATYESGFVIDKFPISRPNLTFSTLTVSNMSPEDSSIYLCSGRWGGNTEAFFGQGTRLTVV.

CDR3 sequence: CSVAGRVWVETQYF. The CDR3 DNA follows: TGCAGCGTAGCCGGGAGGGTCTGGGTGGAGACCCAGTACTTC. This rearrangement joins TRBV29-1 to TRBJ2-5, with 8 positions matching TRBD2. The CDR3 runs 14 residues. Germline trimming cut 6 bases from V and 5 bases from J; bases unmatched to any gene: 11. CDR1 and CDR2 (germline): SQVTM, ANQGSEA.

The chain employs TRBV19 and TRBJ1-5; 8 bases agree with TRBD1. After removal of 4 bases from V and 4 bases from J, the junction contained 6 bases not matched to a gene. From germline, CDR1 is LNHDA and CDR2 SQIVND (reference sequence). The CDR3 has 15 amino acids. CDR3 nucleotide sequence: TGTGCCAGTAGTAAGTCACGGACAGGGAATCAGCCCCAGCATTTT. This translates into CASSKSRTGNQPQHF.

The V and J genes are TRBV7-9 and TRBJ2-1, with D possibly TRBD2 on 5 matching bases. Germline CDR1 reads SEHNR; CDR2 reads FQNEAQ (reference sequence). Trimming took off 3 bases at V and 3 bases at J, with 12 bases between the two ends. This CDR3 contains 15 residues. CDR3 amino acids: CASSFMSGNYNEQFF. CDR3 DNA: TGTGCCAGCAGCTTCATGTCGGGAAACTACAATGAGCAGTTCTTC.

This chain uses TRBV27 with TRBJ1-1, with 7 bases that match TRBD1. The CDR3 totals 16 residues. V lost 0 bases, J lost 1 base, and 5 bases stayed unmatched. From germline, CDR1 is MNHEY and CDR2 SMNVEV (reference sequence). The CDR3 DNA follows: TGTGCCAGCAGTTTATCTCACAGGGGCTCGAACACTGAAGCTTTCTTT. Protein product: CASSLSHRGSNTEAFF.

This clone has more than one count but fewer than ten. The CDR3 nucleotides are TGTGCCAGCAGCTTAAGGGAGAACGGGGTGGCAGATACGCAGTATTTT. Amino acid sequence: CASSLRENGVADTQYF. This chain joins TRBV11-2 and TRBJ2-3, with D possibly being TRBD2 (5 bases). V lost 2 bases and J 4 bases, leaving 16 bases between the germline ends. This CDR3 has 16 residues. Germline loops: CDR1 SGHAT, CDR2 FQNNGV.

CDR3 in DNA: TGTGCCAGCAGCGGAAGCTCAATCGAAAAACTGTTTTTT. Translation gives CASSGSSIEKLFF. The chain couples TRBV5-6 to TRBJ1-4; D gene uncertain. The CDR3 is 13 amino acids. The germline CDR1 and CDR2 sequences are SGHDT and YYEEEE. V lost 4 bases, J lost 8 bases, and 12 bases lay in between.

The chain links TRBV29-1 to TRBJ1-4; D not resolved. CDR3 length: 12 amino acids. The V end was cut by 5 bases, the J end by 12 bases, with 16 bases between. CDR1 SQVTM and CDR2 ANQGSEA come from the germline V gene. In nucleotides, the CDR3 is TGCAGCGTTACGGCAGGTCCCGAGGAACTGTTTTTT. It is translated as CSVTAGPEELFF.

The DNA of the CDR3 is TGTGCCAGCAGCAGGGGCAGGGGAACTGAAGCTTTCTTT. It yields the protein CASSRGRGTEAFF. The gene calls are TRBV6-6 and TRBJ1-1; a possible D gene is TRBD1 (6 bases). This CDR3 comprises 13 residues. V lost 6 bases and J lost 5, with 13 bases in between. CDR1 MNHNY and CDR2 SVGAGI come from the germline V gene (reference sequence).

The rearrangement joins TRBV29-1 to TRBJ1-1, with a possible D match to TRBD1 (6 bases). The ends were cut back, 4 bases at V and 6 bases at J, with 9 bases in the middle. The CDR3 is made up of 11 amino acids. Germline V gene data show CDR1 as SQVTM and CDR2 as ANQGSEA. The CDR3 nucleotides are TGCAGCGTTGTGGGGGCAGCTGAAGCTTTCTTT. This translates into CSVVGAAEAFF.

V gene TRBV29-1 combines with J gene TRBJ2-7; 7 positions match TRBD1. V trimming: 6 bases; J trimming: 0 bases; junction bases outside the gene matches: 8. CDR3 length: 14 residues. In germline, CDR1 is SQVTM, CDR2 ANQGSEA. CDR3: CSVCRQGSSYEQYF. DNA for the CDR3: TGCAGCGTATGCCGACAGGGCAGCTCCTACGAGCAGTACTTC.

This CDR3 is CGPTNQEEQFF. The CDR3 nucleotides are TGCGGACCCACTAATCAGGAGGAGCAGTTCTTC. The chain couples TRBV20-1 to TRBJ2-1, with unresolved D. The CDR3 has 11 amino acids. The germline V gene encodes CDR1 DFQATT and CDR2 SNEGSKA (reference sequence).

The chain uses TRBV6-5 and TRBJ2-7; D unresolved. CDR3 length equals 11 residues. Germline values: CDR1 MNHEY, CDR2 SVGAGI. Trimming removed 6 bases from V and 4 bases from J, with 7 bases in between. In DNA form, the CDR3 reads TGTGCCAGCAGAGACCTATACGAGCAGTACTTC. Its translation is CASRDLYEQYF.

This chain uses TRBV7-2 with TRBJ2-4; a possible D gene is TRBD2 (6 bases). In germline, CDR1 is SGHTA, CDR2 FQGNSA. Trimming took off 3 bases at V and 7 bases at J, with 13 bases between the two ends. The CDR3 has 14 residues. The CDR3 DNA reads TGTGCCAGCAGCTTCTCCCTAGCGACGAACATTCAGTACTTC. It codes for CASSFSLATNIQYF. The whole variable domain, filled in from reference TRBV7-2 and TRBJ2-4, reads GAGVSQSPSNKVTEKGKDVELRCDPISGHTALYWYRQSLGQGLEFLIYFQGNSAPDKSGLPSDRFSAERTGGSVSTLTIQRTQQEDSAVYLCASSFSLATNIQYFGAGTRLSVL.

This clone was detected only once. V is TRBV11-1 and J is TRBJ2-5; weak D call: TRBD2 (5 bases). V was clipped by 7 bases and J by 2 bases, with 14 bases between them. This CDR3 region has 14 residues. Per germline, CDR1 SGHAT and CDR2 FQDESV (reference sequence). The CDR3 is CASMTSGVQETQYF. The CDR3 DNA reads TGTGCCAGCATGACGTCCGGGGTTCAAGAGACCCAGTACTTC.